This T cell receptor (beta chain) was recovered during a study of blood T cell repertoires in COVID-19. Study in general: Acute and convalescent COVID-19 samples came from the United States, Italy and Spain.

Adults between roughly 18 and 90 years of age took part from some 25 US areas. Donors of Cohort 3 who recovered were those that had two negative PCRs, clearance, or symptom resolution. The CDR3 length is 13 residues. Germline-derived CDR1 and CDR2 are GTSNPN and SVGIG (reference sequence). With 7 bases clipped from V and 8 bases from J, the junction kept 12 bases outside the gene matches. Measured with immunoSEQ multiplex PCR; TCRdb has only the in-frame clones, and not every one. The sample lists around 200,000 clones; 85% to 90% were seen once. The chain employs TRBV30 and TRBJ1-2; the match to TRBD1 covers 8 bases. Sequencing used PBMCs or T cells enriched from blood (not recorded which). The receptor was isolated from a man aged 25-40 years who had recovered from COVID-19. CDR3 region: CAYDRGSLGGYTF. DNA for the CDR3: TGTGCCTACGACAGGGGCTCATTGGGGGGCTACACCTTC.